The TCR beta chain under discussion was sequenced for a study of CD8+ T cells in alopecia areata. Treatment in this sample: oral pan-JAK inhibitor, 5-10 mg twice daily. The V end was cut by 2 bases, the J end by 3 bases, with 16 bases between. The CDR3 runs to 15 residues. Germline V lookup: CDR1 GTSNPN, CDR2 SVGIG (reference sequence). RNA was isolated and reverse transcribed to cDNA, the sequencing template. Profiled with immunoSEQ multiplex PCR; TCRdb holds only in-frame clones, not every one. The sample yields about 42,000 clones, roughly 90% seen once. Here the sequenced sample was CD8+ T cells sorted from blood, taken at week 24, from a patient treated with tofacitinib. The receptor was isolated from a human donor with alopecia areata. V gene TRBV30 combines with J gene TRBJ2-5, with D perhaps matching TRBD1 or TRBD2 (5 bases each). This chain's CDR3 is CAWSFGAGGEETQYF. CDR3 DNA: TGTGCCTGGAGTTTTGGGGCAGGAGGAGAAGAGACCCAGTACTTC.